Below, 7 T cell receptor beta chains from the same sample are listed, as sequenced in a study of PD-L1 blockade in urothelial cancer. TCRdb's table, derived via immunoSEQ multiplex PCR, lists solely in-frame clones and lacks some. The sample carries about 76,000 clones, around 84% recorded once. Sequences were derived from PBMCs, sampled around atezolizumab (anti-PD-L1) treatment. Receptors originate from a man aged 65-85 years with urothelial cancer.

The CDR3: CAWKSLGLSSYNEQFF. The CDR3 bases are TGTGCCTGGAAGTCCCTGGGACTTAGCTCCTACAATGAGCAGTTCTTC. This chain links TRBV30 with TRBJ2-1, with D possibly matching TRBD2 (6 bases). This CDR3 is built from 16 residues. V was shortened by 4 bases and J by 0 bases, with 16 bases between the two germline ends. Per germline, CDR1 GTSNPN and CDR2 SVGIG (reference sequence).

The chain combines TRBV2 with TRBJ1-3, with D perhaps matching TRBD1 (5 bases). Germline V lookup: CDR1 SNHLY, CDR2 FYNNEI. The V end lost 4 bases, the J end lost 0 bases, and 7 bases lay between the germline ends. This CDR3 region has 14 residues. The CDR3 sequence is CASSADNSGNTIYF. The DNA for the CDR3 is TGTGCCAGCAGTGCGGACAACTCTGGAAACACCATATATTTT.

The genes are TRBV28 and TRBJ2-7; 14 nucleotides line up with TRBD2. The germline CDR1 and CDR2 sequences are MDHEN and SYDVKM. V lost 6 bases, J lost 6 bases, and 10 bases stayed unmatched. This CDR3 spans 16 amino acids. DNA for the CDR3: TGTGCCAGCAGGACCCGACTAGCGGGAGGGCAGGGCGAGCAGTACTTC. Protein sequence: CASRTRLAGGQGEQYF.

The genes are TRBV28 and TRBJ1-2, with D perhaps TRBD1 (6 bases). CDR1 and CDR2 (germline): MDHEN, SYDVKM. CDR3 length equals 15 residues. Trimming stripped 3 bases from V and 5 bases from J, with 16 bases between. DNA for the CDR3: TGTGCCAGCAGTTTGGCAGGGGCGAACTTATATGGCTACACCTTC. This gives the protein CASSLAGANLYGYTF.

J is TRBJ2-3 and V is TRBV5-1, with D perhaps matching TRBD1 (5 bases). CDR3 size: 16 residues. The V and J ends lost 0 bases and 2 bases respectively, with 13 bases between them. The germline V gene has CDR1 SGHRS and CDR2 YFSETQ. In DNA, the CDR3 is TGCGCCAGCAGCTTGGAGGGCAGGGCATACACAGATACGCAGTATTTT. It is translated as CASSLEGRAYTDTQYF.

The genes are TRBV18 and TRBJ2-1, with 8 bases that match TRBD2. The CDR3 totals 15 residues. With V trimmed by 4 bases and J by 4 bases, 6 bases remained unmatched. Germline V gives CDR1 KGHSH, CDR2 LQKENI. DNA for the CDR3: TGTGCCAGCTCACTAGGGACTAGTTTTTACAATGAGCAGTTCTTC. It encodes CASSLGTSFYNEQFF. The variable domain in full, completed from reference TRBV18 and TRBJ2-1, reads NAGVMQNPRHLVRRRGQEARLRCSPMKGHSHVYWYRQLPEEGLKFMVYLQKENIIDESGMPKERFSAEFPKEGPSILRIQQVVRGDSAAYFCASSLGTSFYNEQFFGPGTRLTVL.

This clone came up a few times. The chain employs TRBV19 and TRBJ2-5, with TRBD2 as a possible D gene (5 bases). The CDR3 sequence is 14 residues long. V was trimmed by 5 bases and J by 4 bases, leaving 14 bases between them. Germline loops: CDR1 LNHDA, CDR2 SQIVND (reference sequence). The CDR3: CASSQTSGGETQYF. Here the CDR3 DNA reads TGTGCCAGTAGTCAAACCTCTGGAGGAGAGACCCAGTACTTC.